These T cell receptor beta chains were read from a single sample in a study of shared clonotypes between healthy human individuals. The assay was immunoSEQ multiplex PCR, and TCRdb's table has in-frame clones only and misses some. This sample has around 1 million clones, with less than 85% found just once. Sequencing used memory CD4+ T cells sorted from blood. All receptors derive from a young man in good health. Both conserved end residues are part of each CDR3. A D gene is named only where the DNA matches it firmly. Not all rows give a size; the values are once, few, many and, for expanded clones, a class.

v_gene,abundance,j_gene,d_gene,CDR3aa,CDR3nt
TRBV4-1,NA,TRBJ1-4,NA,CASSQGSAGTSNEKLFF,TGCGCCAGCAGCCAAGGTTCGGCAGGGACTTCTAATGAAAAACTGTTTTTT
TRBV27,NA,TRBJ1-6,NA,CASSFSEGTLHF,TGTGCCAGCAGTTTCAGCGAGGGCACCCTCCACTTT
TRBV4-1,few,TRBJ2-5,TRBD1,CASSQGQQGGSTQYF,TGCGCCAGCAGCCAAGGCCAACAGGGGGGATCTACCCAGTACTTC
TRBV7-2,once,TRBJ2-7,NA,CASSLSGGSFGEQYF,TGTGCCAGCAGCCTTAGCGGAGGTTCCTTCGGGGAGCAGTACTTC
TRBV4-3,NA,TRBJ2-7,NA,CASSQYLLGLSDSYEQYF,TGCGCCAGCAGCCAGTACCTCCTAGGACTTTCAGACTCCTACGAGCAGTACTTC
TRBV18,NA,TRBJ2-7,NA,CASSPRARNYEQYF,TGTGCCAGCTCACCACGTGCACGGAACTACGAGCAGTACTTC
TRBV28,NA,TRBJ2-7,NA,CASSSQVPYEQYF,TGTGCCAGCAGTTCCCAGGTCCCCTACGAGCAGTACTTC
TRBV18,few,TRBJ2-7,TRBD1,CASSRGPTGTGYEQYF,TGTGCCAGCTCACGGGGTCCGACCGGGACAGGATACGAGCAGTACTTC
TRBV7-2,NA,TRBJ2-5,NA,CASSLGVRETQYF,TGTGCCAGCAGCTTGGGGGTACGAGAGACCCAGTACTTC
TRBV2,NA,TRBJ2-7,NA,CASRDETGSSYEQYF,TGTGCCAGCAGGGATGAGACTGGGAGCTCCTACGAGCAGTACTTC
TRBV9,NA,TRBJ1-1,NA,CASSVEAVVSTEAFF,TGTGCCAGCAGCGTAGAGGCCGTCGTGAGCACTGAAGCTTTCTTT
TRBV4-1,NA,TRBJ1-2,NA,CASSRGNEVFYGYTF,TGCGCCAGCAGCCGAGGGAATGAGGTCTTTTATGGCTACACCTTC
TRBV25-1,once,TRBJ2-3,TRBD2,CASRGSGRTDTQYF,TGTGCCAGCAGAGGCAGCGGGAGGACGGATACGCAGTATTTT
TRBV29-1,NA,TRBJ2-7,NA,CSGRRDPTSYEQYF,TGCAGCGGACGGAGGGACCCCACCTCCTACGAGCAGTACTTC
TRBV13,few,TRBJ1-6,NA,CASSLGGTHNSPLHF,TGTGCCAGCAGCTTAGGGGGGACTCATAATTCACCCCTCCACTTT
TRBV5-1,NA,TRBJ2-4,NA,CASTQSGSTGNIQYF,TGCGCCAGCACCCAAAGTGGTTCCACTGGAAACATTCAGTACTTC
TRBV30,NA,TRBJ1-3,TRBD1,CAWSVWGQGFGNTIYF,TGTGCCTGGAGTGTATGGGGACAGGGGTTTGGAAACACCATATATTTT
TRBV28,NA,TRBJ2-4,NA,CASSPSSVRSIQYF,TGTGCCAGCAGTCCTTCTAGCGTAAGGAGCATTCAGTACTTC
TRBV9,NA,TRBJ2-3,TRBD2,CASSVGLAGAWVPDTQYF,TGTGCCAGCAGCGTAGGACTAGCGGGAGCATGGGTACCAGATACGCAGTATTTT
TRBV18,NA,TRBJ2-1,TRBD1,CASSPTRGLGNEQFF,TGTGCCAGCTCACCTACAAGGGGGCTGGGGAATGAGCAGTTCTTC
TRBV6-5,NA,TRBJ2-3,TRBD2,CASRSSGWPDTQYF,TGTGCCAGCAGGTCTAGCGGGTGGCCAGATACGCAGTATTTT
TRBV6-5,NA,TRBJ1-5,NA,CASSPDSNWVQPQHF,TGTGCCAGCAGCCCGGACAGTAATTGGGTTCAGCCCCAGCATTTT